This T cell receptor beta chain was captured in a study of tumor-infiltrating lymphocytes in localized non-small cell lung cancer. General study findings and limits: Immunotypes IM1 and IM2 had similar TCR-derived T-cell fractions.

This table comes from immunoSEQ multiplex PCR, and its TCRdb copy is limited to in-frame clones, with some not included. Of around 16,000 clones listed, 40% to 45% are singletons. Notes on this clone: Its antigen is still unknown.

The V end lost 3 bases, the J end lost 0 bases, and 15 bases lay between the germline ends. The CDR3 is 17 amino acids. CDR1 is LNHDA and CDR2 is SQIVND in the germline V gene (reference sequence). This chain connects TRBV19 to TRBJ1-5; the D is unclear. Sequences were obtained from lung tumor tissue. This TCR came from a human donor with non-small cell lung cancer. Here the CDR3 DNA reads TGTGCCAGTAGTATCGGGGTCGGGCCTTATAGCAATCAGCCCCAGCATTTT. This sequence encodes CASSIGVGPYSNQPQHF. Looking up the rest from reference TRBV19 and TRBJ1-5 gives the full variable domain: DGGITQSPKYLFRKEGQNVTLSCEQNLNHDAMYWYRQDPGQGLRLIYYSQIVNDFQKGDIAEGYSVSREKKESFPLTVTSAQKNPTAFYLCASSIGVGPYSNQPQHFGDGTRLSIL.